A single sample gave rise to the 15 T cell receptor beta chains below, sequenced in a study of T cells after yellow fever vaccination (dated by TCRdb to the late 2010s). The library was built by means of 5' RACE. Sequencing took place on an Illumina HiSeq 2500. TCRdb reprocessed the public reads (quality trimming at Q25 with fastp, clone calling with MiXCR) and kept in-frame beta chains. Each entry merges the rows of one CDR3 protein and shows their most common DNA and genes. The sample table holds a few hundred thousand distinct CDR3 sequences, of which 8% to 9.5% were seen once. The leading ten clones occupy 15% to 20% of the sample. The treatment or condition tag for this specimen amounts to: live attenuated yellow fever vaccine strain. The sample in question was PBMCs, obtained more than 40 days after the first yellow fever vaccination. Every receptor here comes from a man younger than 35 who received the YFV17D yellow fever vaccine.

This clonotype was seen only a few times. The V and J genes are TRBV10-3 and TRBJ2-7; 9 nucleotides align to TRBD1. Trimming cost V 3 bases and J 2 bases; bases outside gene matches: 11. The CDR3 has 17 residues. Per germline, CDR1 ENHRY and CDR2 SYGVKD. The CDR3 region is CAISDPTSGQGAYEQYF. Written as DNA, the CDR3 is TGTGCCATCAGTGACCCAACATCGGGACAGGGAGCCTACGAGCAGTACTTC.

This clonotype was picked up a small number of times. The V call is TRBV7-9, the J call TRBJ2-7, with 7 bases fitting TRBD1. V dropped 5 bases and J dropped 6; count of bases not matched to a gene: 10. The CDR3 extends over 14 amino acids. The germline gives CDR1 SEHNR, CDR2 FQNEAQ (reference sequence). CDR3 loop: CASSPQTGLVEQYF. The CDR3 DNA follows: TGTGCCAGCAGCCCACAGACAGGGCTTGTCGAGCAGTACTTC.

This chain joins TRBV7-9 and TRBJ2-2, with D possibly TRBD2 on 5 matching bases. Trimming shortened V by 5 bases and J by 7 bases, and 8 bases separated the two germline ends. Germline-derived CDR1 and CDR2 are SEHNR and FQNEAQ (reference sequence). This CDR3 contains 12 residues. The CDR3 DNA reads TGTGCCAGCAGCCTTACTAGCGGGGAGCTGTTTTTT. Translated, it gives CASSLTSGELFF. Full variable domain (outside the CDR3, taken from reference TRBV7-9 and TRBJ2-2): DTGVSQNPRHKITKRGQNVTFRCDPISEHNRLYWYRQTLGQGPEFLTYFQNEAQLEKSRLLSDRFSAERPKGSFSTLEIQRTEQGDSAMYLCASSLTSGELFFGEGSRLTVL.

This clonotype was seen a handful of times. The chain carries TRBV4-2 and TRBJ2-5, with TRBD2 matching over 11 bases. V was clipped by 3 bases and J by 5 bases; unmatched bases: 5. In germline, CDR1 is LGHNA, CDR2 YNFKEQ. This CDR3 is 15 amino acids long. DNA for the CDR3: TGTGCCAGCAGCCACGCTAGCGGGGGGAAGGAGACCCAGTACTTC. This encodes CASSHASGGKETQYF.

This clonotype has more than one count but fewer than ten. This rearrangement joins TRBV27 to TRBJ2-2; D remains unclear. V was shortened by 3 bases and J by 7 bases, with 9 bases between the two germline ends. Per germline, CDR1 MNHEY and CDR2 SMNVEV (reference sequence). The CDR3 is made up of 13 amino acids. The CDR3 nucleotides are TGTGCCAGCAGTTTCAAGATGTTCGGGGAGCTGTTTTTT. Translation gives CASSFKMFGELFF.

This clonotype showed up just a few times. The chain carries TRBV29-1 and TRBJ1-1; no clear D gene. Trimming cost V 0 bases and J 1 base, with 9 bases left between them. CDR1 is SQVTM and CDR2 is ANQGSEA in the germline V gene. The length of the CDR3 is 14 residues. CDR3: CSVEDRTRNTEAFF. The CDR3 coding sequence is TGCAGCGTTGAAGATCGGACTAGGAACACTGAAGCTTTCTTT.

This clonotype was seen more than once but under ten times. The chain uses TRBV11-2 and TRBJ2-1, with D possibly TRBD1 on 6 matching bases. Germline V gives CDR1 SGHAT, CDR2 FQNNGV. The CDR3 spans 18 residues. The ends were cut back, 0 bases at V and 9 bases at J, with 24 bases in the middle. The DNA for the CDR3 is TGTGCCAGCAGCTTAGATCAGGGTGGGACAACAAGGATTACTGAGCAGTTCTTC. Translation gives CASSLDQGGTTRITEQFF.

V usage is TRBV6-5 and J usage is TRBJ1-4, with 9 bases identical to TRBD1. This CDR3 has 16 amino acids. V trimming: 0 bases; J trimming: 10 bases; junction bases outside the gene matches: 9. Germline lookup yields CDR1 MNHEY and CDR2 SVGAGI. Here the CDR3 DNA reads TGTGCCAGCAGTTACTCGAAGACAGGGGGTTTCGGAAAACTGTTTTTT. As protein: CASSYSKTGGFGKLFF.

The genes are TRBV7-2 and TRBJ2-1; 16 nucleotides line up with TRBD2. The trim removed 8 bases at V and 6 bases at J, leaving 4 bases unmatched. The length of the CDR3 is 15 residues. Germline loops: CDR1 SGHTA, CDR2 FQGNSA. The CDR3 sequence is CASPGLAGGINEQFF. The CDR3 nucleotides read TGTGCCAGCCCGGGACTAGCGGGGGGGATCAATGAGCAGTTCTTC. The full variable domain, with the rest looked up from reference TRBV7-2 and TRBJ2-1, is GAGVSQSPSNKVTEKGKDVELRCDPISGHTALYWYRQSLGQGLEFLIYFQGNSAPDKSGLPSDRFSAERTGGSVSTLTIQRTQQEDSAVYLCASPGLAGGINEQFFGPGTRLTVL.

The chain has TRBV12-3 or TRBV12-4 and TRBJ1-2; D unclear. Trimming left V 7 bases short and J 1 base short, with 7 bases between. CDR3 length: 12 amino acids. In nucleotides, the CDR3 is TGTGCCAGCAACCTCCGTAACTATGGCTACACCTTC. It translates to CASNLRNYGYTF.

This clonotype was counted a few times. The chain combines TRBV5-1 with TRBJ2-7, with D possibly being TRBD2 (5 bases). Germline V lookup: CDR1 SGHRS, CDR2 YFSETQ. The CDR3 covers 14 residues. The ends were cut back, 0 bases at V and 2 bases at J, with 9 bases in the middle. This CDR3 is CASSLAPGTYEQYF. The CDR3 DNA follows: TGCGCCAGCAGCTTGGCACCGGGGACCTACGAGCAGTACTTC.

CDR3 DNA: TGTGCCAGCAGCCCTGGACAGGGGAAAGTAGGCGAGCAGTACTTC. Protein: CASSPGQGKVGEQYF. This chain joins TRBV7-6 and TRBJ2-7; 9 positions agree with TRBD1. The CDR3 is 15 amino acids. CDR1 and CDR2 (germline): SGHVS, FNYEAQ. Trimming at V came to 5 bases and at J to 6 bases, leaving 11 bases not matched to a gene. Using reference TRBV7-6 and TRBJ2-7 for the parts outside the CDR3, the full variable domain is GAGVSQSPRYKVTKRGQDVALRCDPISGHVSLYWYRQALGQGPEFLTYFNYEAQQDKSGLPNDRFSAERPEGSISTLTIQRTEQRDSAMYRCASSPGQGKVGEQYFGPGTRLTVT.

The chain is built from TRBV5-1 and TRBJ2-3; D uncertain. The CDR3 has 13 amino acids. V lost 4 bases and J lost 6, with 12 bases in between. Germline assignment: CDR1 SGHRS and CDR2 YFSETQ. The CDR3 here is CASSPIVRDTQYF. The DNA for the CDR3 is TGCGCCAGCAGCCCTATAGTACGGGATACGCAGTATTTT.

The rearrangement joins TRBV4-3 to TRBJ2-1; a possible D gene is TRBD2 (6 bases). CDR3 length equals 17 residues. CDR1 LGHNA and CDR2 YSLEER come from the germline V gene. V was clipped by 0 bases and J by 7 bases, with 19 bases between them. As DNA, the CDR3 is TGCGCCAGCAGCCAAGATAGACGGGGGTTCGGAATTAATGAGCAGTTCTTC. Translating gives CASSQDRRGFGINEQFF.

This chain connects TRBV7-9 to TRBJ2-5; TRBD2 matches at 12 bases. This CDR3 is built from 17 residues. The V and J ends lost 3 bases and 5 bases, in that order; junction bases with no gene match: 10. CDR1 is SEHNR and CDR2 is FQNEAQ in the germline V gene (reference sequence). The CDR3 here is CASSLTSGGQGRETQYF. The CDR3 bases are TGTGCCAGCAGCTTGACTAGCGGGGGCCAGGGTAGGGAGACCCAGTACTTC.